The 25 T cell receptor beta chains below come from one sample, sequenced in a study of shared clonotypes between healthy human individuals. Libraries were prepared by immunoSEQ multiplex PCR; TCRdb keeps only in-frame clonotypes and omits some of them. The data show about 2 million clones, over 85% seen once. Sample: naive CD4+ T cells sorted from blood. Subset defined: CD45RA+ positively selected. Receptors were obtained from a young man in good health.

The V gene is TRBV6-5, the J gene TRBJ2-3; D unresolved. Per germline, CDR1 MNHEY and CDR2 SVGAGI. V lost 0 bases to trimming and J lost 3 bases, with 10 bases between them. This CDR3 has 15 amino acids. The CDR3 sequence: CASSYSEPGTDTQYF. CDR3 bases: TGTGCCAGCAGTTACTCGGAGCCGGGTACAGATACGCAGTATTTT.

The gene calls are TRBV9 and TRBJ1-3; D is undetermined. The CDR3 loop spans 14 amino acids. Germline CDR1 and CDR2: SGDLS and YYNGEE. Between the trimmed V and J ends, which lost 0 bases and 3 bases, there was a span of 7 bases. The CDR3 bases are TGTGCCAGCAGCGTAGTAAATAGTGGAAACACCATATATTTT. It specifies CASSVVNSGNTIYF.

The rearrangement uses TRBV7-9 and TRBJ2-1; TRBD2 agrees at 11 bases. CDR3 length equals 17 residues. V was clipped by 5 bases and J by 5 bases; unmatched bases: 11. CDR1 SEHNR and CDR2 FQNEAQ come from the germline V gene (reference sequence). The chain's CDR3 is CASSPRASGRLDNEQFF. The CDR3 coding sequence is TGTGCCAGCAGCCCACGGGCTAGCGGGAGGTTGGACAATGAGCAGTTCTTC. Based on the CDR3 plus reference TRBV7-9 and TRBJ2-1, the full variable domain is DTGVSQNPRHKITKRGQNVTFRCDPISEHNRLYWYRQTLGQGPEFLTYFQNEAQLEKSRLLSDRFSAERPKGSFSTLEIQRTEQGDSAMYLCASSPRASGRLDNEQFFGPGTRLTVL.

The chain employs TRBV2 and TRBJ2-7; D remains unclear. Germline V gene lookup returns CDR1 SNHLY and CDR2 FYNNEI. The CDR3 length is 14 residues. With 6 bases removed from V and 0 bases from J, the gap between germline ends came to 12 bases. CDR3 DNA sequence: TGTGCCAGCAGCCTACAAACAACCTCCTACGAGCAGTACTTC. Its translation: CASSLQTTSYEQYF.

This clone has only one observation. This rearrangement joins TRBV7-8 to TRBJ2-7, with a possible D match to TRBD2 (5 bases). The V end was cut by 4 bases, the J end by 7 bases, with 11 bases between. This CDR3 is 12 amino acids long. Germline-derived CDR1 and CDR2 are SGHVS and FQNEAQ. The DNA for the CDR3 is TGTGCCAGCAGCTGGGTGGCGGGTGAGCAGTACTTC. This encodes CASSWVAGEQYF.

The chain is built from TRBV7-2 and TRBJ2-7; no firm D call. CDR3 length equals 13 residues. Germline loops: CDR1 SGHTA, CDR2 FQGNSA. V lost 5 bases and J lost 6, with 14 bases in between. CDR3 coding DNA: TGTGCCAGCAGCCTAGATATGGGTTTCGAGCAGTACTTC. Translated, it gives CASSLDMGFEQYF.

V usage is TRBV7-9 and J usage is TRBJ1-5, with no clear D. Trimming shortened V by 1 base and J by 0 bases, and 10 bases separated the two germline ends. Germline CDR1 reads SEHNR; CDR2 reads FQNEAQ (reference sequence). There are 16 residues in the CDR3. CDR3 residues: CASSLDGSYSNQPQHF. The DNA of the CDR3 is TGTGCCAGCAGCTTAGATGGGTCTTATAGCAATCAGCCCCAGCATTTT.

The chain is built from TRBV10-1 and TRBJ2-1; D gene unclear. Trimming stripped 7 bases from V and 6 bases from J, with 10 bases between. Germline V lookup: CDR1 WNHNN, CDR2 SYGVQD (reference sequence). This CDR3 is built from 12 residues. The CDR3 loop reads CASIHLGNEQFF. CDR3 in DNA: TGCGCCAGCATTCACCTGGGCAATGAGCAGTTCTTC.

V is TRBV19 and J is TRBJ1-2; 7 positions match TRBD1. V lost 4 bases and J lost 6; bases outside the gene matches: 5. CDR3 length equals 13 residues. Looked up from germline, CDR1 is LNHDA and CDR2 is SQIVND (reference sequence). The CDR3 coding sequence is TGTGCCAGTAGTAGCCGACAGGGAAATGGCTACACCTTC. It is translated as CASSSRQGNGYTF.

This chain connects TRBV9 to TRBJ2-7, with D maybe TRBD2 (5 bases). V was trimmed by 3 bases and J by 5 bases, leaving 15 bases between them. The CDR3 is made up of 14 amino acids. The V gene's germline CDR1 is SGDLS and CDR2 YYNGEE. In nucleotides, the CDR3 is TGTGCCAGCAGCGCGGGATCCGGTAACCACGAGCAGTACTTC. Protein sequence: CASSAGSGNHEQYF.

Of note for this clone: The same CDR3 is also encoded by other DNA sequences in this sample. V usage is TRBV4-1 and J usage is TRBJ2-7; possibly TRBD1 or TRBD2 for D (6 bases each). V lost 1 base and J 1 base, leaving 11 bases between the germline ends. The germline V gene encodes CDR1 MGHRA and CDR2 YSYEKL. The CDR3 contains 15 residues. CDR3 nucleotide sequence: TGCGCCAGCAGCCAAGTGGGGGGCAGTTCCTACGAGCAGTACTTC. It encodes CASSQVGGSSYEQYF.

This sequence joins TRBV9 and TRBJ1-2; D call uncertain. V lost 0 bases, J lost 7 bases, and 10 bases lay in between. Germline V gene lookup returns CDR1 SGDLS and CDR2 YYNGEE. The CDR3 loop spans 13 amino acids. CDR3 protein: CASSVVSEPGYTF. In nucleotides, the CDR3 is TGTGCCAGCAGCGTAGTTTCGGAACCTGGCTACACCTTC.

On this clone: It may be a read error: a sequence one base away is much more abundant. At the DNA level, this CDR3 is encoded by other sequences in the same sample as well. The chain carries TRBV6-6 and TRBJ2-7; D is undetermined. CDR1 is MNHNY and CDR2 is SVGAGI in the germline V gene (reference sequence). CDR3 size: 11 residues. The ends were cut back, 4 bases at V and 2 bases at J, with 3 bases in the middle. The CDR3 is CASSSTYEQYF. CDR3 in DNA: TGTGCCAGCAGTTCCACCTACGAGCAGTACTTC.

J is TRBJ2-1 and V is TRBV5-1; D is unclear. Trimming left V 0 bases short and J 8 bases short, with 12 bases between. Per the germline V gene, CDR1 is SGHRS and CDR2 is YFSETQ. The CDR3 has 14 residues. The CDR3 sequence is CASSLGPPPDEQFF. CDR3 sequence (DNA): TGCGCCAGCAGCTTGGGCCCACCGCCCGATGAGCAGTTCTTC.

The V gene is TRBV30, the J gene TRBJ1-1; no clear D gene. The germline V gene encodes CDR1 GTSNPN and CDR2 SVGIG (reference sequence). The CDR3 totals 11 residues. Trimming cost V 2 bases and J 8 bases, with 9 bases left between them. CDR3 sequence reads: CAWSSQREAFF. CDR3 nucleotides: TGTGCCTGGAGTTCACAAAGGGAAGCTTTCTTT.

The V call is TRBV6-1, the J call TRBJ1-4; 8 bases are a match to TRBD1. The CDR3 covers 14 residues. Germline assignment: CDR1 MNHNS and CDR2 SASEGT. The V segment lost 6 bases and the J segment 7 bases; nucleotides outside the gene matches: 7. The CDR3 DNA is TGTGCCAGCAGCCTGGGACAGGTTCGTGAAAAACTGTTTTTT. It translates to CASSLGQVREKLFF.

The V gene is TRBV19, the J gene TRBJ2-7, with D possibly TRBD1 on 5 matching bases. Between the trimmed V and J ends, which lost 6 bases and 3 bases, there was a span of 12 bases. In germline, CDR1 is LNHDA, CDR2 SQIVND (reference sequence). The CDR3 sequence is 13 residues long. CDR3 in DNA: TGTGCCAGTAGCATCGGACATCTCTACGAGCAGTACTTC. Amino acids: CASSIGHLYEQYF.

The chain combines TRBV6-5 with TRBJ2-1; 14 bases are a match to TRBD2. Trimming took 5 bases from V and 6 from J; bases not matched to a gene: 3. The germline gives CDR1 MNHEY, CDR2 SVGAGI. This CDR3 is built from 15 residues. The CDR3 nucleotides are TGTGCCAGCAGTCCGGGACTAGCGGGAGCCAATGAGCAGTTCTTC. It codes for CASSPGLAGANEQFF.

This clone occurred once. DNA of the CDR3: TGTGCCAGCAGCGAGCGGGGGGAACCACAAGAGACCCAGTACTTC. Amino acid sequence: CASSERGEPQETQYF. J is TRBJ2-5 and V is TRBV7-9, with 9 bases matching TRBD2. The germline gives CDR1 SEHNR, CDR2 FQNEAQ (reference sequence). CDR3 length equals 15 residues. Trimming at V came to 5 bases and at J to 2 bases, leaving 6 bases not matched to a gene. Based on the CDR3 plus reference TRBV7-9 and TRBJ2-5, the full variable domain is DTGVSQNPRHKITKRGQNVTFRCDPISEHNRLYWYRQTLGQGPEFLTYFQNEAQLEKSRLLSDRFSAERPKGSFSTLEIQRTEQGDSAMYLCASSERGEPQETQYFGPGTRLLVL.

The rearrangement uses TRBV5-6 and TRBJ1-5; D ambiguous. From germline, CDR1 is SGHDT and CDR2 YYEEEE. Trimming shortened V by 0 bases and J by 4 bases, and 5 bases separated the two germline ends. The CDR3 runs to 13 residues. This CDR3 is CASSLAANQPQHF. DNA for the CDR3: TGTGCCAGCAGCTTGGCGGCAAATCAGCCCCAGCATTTT.

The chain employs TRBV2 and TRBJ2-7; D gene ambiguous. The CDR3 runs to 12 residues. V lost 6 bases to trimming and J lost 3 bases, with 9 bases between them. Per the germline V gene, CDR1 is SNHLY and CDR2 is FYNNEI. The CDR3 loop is CASRKDGYEQYF. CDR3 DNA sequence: TGTGCCAGCAGGAAAGACGGCTACGAGCAGTACTTC.

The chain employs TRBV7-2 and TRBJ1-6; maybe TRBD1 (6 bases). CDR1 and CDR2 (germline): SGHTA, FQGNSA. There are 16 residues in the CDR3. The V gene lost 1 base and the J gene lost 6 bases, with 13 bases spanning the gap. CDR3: CASSLEWGARNSPLHF. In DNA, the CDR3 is TGTGCCAGCAGCTTAGAATGGGGGGCGCGTAATTCACCCCTCCACTTT.

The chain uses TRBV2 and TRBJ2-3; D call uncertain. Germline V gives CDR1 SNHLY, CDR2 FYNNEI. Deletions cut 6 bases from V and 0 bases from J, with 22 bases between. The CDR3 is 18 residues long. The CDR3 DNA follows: TGTGCCAGCAGCAAGGTGGGGTTGCGCCCAACTAGCACAGATACGCAGTATTTT. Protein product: CASSKVGLRPTSTDTQYF.

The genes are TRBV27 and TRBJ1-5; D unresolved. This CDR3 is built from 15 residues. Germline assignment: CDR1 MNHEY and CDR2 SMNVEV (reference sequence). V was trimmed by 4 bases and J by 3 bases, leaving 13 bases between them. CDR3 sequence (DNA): TGTGCCAGCAGTTCTAAAGGACGGTTCAATCAGCCCCAGCATTTT. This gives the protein CASSSKGRFNQPQHF.

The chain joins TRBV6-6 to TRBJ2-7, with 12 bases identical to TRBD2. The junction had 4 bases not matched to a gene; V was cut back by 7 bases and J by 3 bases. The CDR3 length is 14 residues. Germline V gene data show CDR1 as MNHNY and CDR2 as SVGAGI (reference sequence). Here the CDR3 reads CASKTSGSIYEQYF. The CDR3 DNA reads TGTGCCAGCAAGACTAGCGGGAGTATCTACGAGCAGTACTTC.